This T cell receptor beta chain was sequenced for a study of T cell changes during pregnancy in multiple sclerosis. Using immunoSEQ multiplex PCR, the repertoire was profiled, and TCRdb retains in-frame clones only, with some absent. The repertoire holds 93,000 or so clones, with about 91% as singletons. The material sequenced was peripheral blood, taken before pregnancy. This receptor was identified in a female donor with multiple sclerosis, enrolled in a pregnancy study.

CDR3 region: CASSLMGSREQFF. In nucleotides, the CDR3 is TGCGCCAGCAGCTTGATGGGGAGCCGTGAGCAGTTCTTC. V gene TRBV5-1 combines with J gene TRBJ2-1, with D perhaps matching TRBD2 (5 bases). CDR1 and CDR2 from the germline V gene are SGHRS and YFSETQ. Between the trimmed V and J ends, which lost 1 base and 9 bases, there was a span of 11 bases. The CDR3 has 13 amino acids.